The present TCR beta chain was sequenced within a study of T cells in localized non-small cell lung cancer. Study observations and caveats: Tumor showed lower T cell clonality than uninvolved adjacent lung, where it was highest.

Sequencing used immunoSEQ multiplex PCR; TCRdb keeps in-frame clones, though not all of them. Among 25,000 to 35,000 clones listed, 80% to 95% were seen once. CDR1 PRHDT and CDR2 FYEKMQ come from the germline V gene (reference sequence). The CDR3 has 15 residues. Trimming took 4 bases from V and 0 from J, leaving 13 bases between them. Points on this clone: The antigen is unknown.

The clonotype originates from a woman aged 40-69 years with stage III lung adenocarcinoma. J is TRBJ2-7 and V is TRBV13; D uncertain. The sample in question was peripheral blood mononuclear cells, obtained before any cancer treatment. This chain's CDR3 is CASSSQMAGSYEQYF. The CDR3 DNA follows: TGTGCCAGCAGCTCTCAGATGGCAGGCTCCTACGAGCAGTACTTC.